Listed here is a single T cell receptor (beta chain). Its specificity is not known. V lost 5 bases, J lost 2 bases, and 9 bases lay in between. In germline, CDR1 is LNHDA, CDR2 SQIVND (reference sequence). The CDR3 covers 14 residues. TCRdb's table, derived via immunoSEQ multiplex PCR, lists solely in-frame clones and lacks some. The sample has about 110,000 clones; about 82% are singletons. The data are from a study of T cell responses to AZD1222 COVID-19 vaccine. Study results and caveats: Possibly, clonal diversity was underestimated; donors were largely white British and included more females. As reported, nearly half of all spike-specific TCRs target variant regions that are unmutated. Seropositive at baseline were only six AZD1222 recipients.

This specimen was peripheral blood, taken on day 0 of AZD1222 vaccination. The TCR comes from an adult in good health. The V and J genes are TRBV19 and TRBJ1-4; D may be TRBD1 (5 bases). CDR3 loop: CASSVQVTNEKLFF. In nucleotides, the CDR3 is TGTGCCAGTAGTGTACAGGTGACTAATGAAAAACTGTTTTTT.